This T cell receptor (beta chain) derives from a study of cytomegalovirus exposure and HLA in healthy donors. Between the trimmed V and J ends, which lost 2 bases and 7 bases, there was a span of 13 bases. The length of the CDR3 is 14 residues. From germline, CDR1 is SGHRS and CDR2 YFSETQ. With respect to this clone: What it binds is not known.

Whole-study findings and limits: Sequencing depth across donors, presence/absence analyses assumed, was roughly uniform. High specificity and sensitivity for cytomegalovirus status were reported for the classifier.

In the PCR, 60 Vbeta and 13 Jbeta primers were used. In the authors' methods: Counted up in a later analysis, unique TCR beta chains came to some 75 million, with around 10 million shared. Measured with immunoSEQ multiplex PCR; TCRdb has only the in-frame clones, and not every one. That table supplies the V and J calls and clone size; D and trimming were determined from the DNA. The data hold fewer than 75,000 clones, with approximately 79% observed a single time. The material sequenced was PBMCs. The chain is built from TRBV5-1 and TRBJ2-1, with a possible D match to TRBD1 (5 bases). The sequence was collected from a woman in her 30s in good health and CMV-seronegative. The CDR3 region is CASSFGSGKNEQFF. CDR3 nucleotides: TGCGCCAGCAGCTTCGGATCAGGGAAAAATGAGCAGTTCTTC.